This TCR beta chain was sequenced for a study of blood T cell repertoires in COVID-19. Overall study: The United States, Italy and Spain were the sources of the acute and convalescent COVID-19 samples. Sample material is recorded as cDNA or gDNA derived from T cells, B-cell-depleted T cells, or PBMCs.

Two negative PCRs, clearance, or symptom resolution were required of recovered Cohort 3 donors. CDR1 and CDR2 from the germline V gene are KGHSH and LQKENI. V gave up 6 bases and J gave up 0 bases, with 9 bases separating them. The CDR3 loop spans 13 amino acids. Methods used by the authors: Estimated nucleated cell counts came from reference gene primer amplification. Assay: immunoSEQ multiplex PCR; the TCRdb copy retains only in-frame clones and omits some. That table supplies the V and J calls and clone size; D and trimming were determined from the DNA. Of approximately 200,000 clones detected, about 85% appear once; the ten largest clones hold roughly a sixth.

The V gene is TRBV18, the J gene TRBJ2-7; possible D gene TRBD1, 5 bases. The specimen was PBMCs or T cells enriched from blood (not recorded which). This TCR came from a man aged 40-49 years who had recovered from COVID-19. The DNA of the CDR3 is TGTGCCAGCTCTTTGACAGCCTCCTACGAGCAGTACTTC. Translation: CASSLTASYEQYF.